Below, one T cell receptor beta chain is given with its context. The antigen it binds to is not known. Base qualities are not provided; no much larger clone lies one nucleotide away. The trial excluded patients who had a history of autoimmune disease or who were on systemic immunosuppression. Peripheral blood for TCR sequencing was collected from all dose cohorts at baseline, on cycle 4 day 1, and on cycle 7 day 1. The samples were drawn from a first-in-human, open-label, multicenter phase I dose-escalation trial of ivuxolimab. Adults with locally advanced or metastatic melanoma, renal cell, hepatocellular, or head and neck squamous cell carcinoma were enrolled in the trial. CD4+ and CD8+ T cells were sorted separately from peripheral blood before TCR sequencing. Spanning cysteine to phenylalanine, the CDR3 consists of 13 amino acids. Just CDR3 DNA is preserved here, 39 bases in frame from base 1. For CDR1 and CDR2, the germline V gene lists MGHRA and YSYEKL. V is shortened by 4 bases, J by 6 bases, and the region joining them spans 9 bases.

Genomic DNA was extracted from sorted cells for sequencing of the TCRbeta CDR3 region. The immunoSEQ Assay was used for sequencing of TCRbeta CDR3 regions. Sourced from immuneACCESS, this table was stored by TCRdb with only in-frame sequences that have V and J called. A share of the clones is absent; for the studies checked, an unresolved V gene accounts for under half, and the remainder has no known explanation. Counted in this sample were under 80,000 clones; 85% to 95% of them appeared once. The ten biggest clones cover over 5% of the sample. The data originate from a study of OX40 agonist ivuxolimab in advanced cancers. Notes on the research overall: Ivuxolimab was an agonistic, fully human IgG2 monoclonal antibody directed against OX40 (CD134), a costimulatory receptor. The purpose of peripheral TCRbeta sequencing was to test whether ivuxolimab changed TCR sequence diversity and led to clonal T-cell expansion. Prior anti-PD-1, anti-PD-L1 or anti-CTLA-4 therapy was permitted, and checkpoint inhibitors had been received by more than 35% of dose-escalation patients. The dose-escalation cohort was 82.7% male with a mean age of 60 years, ranging from about 23 to 85. The paper covers the monotherapy dose-escalation part of the phase I ivuxolimab trial, which included N ≈ 54 patients. Partial responses occurred in three dose-escalation patients, of whom one had hepatocellular carcinoma and two had cutaneous melanoma. Among the roughly 52 dose-escalation patients, around 19 had hepatocellular carcinoma, 15 or so melanoma, 9 renal cell carcinoma and 9 head and neck cancer. Intravenous ivuxolimab was administered to patients every 2 weeks at six dose levels: 0.01, 0.1, 0.3, 1.5, 3 and 10 mg/kg.

The research as a whole found: After ivuxolimab, CD8+ T cells had more expanded clones than CD4+ T cells on average. In partial responders in the 0.1-3.0 mg/kg groups, normalized peripheral clonal expansion was found to be among the lowest, especially among CD8+ T cells. The antigen specificity of the clonally expanded peripheral T cells was not determined. At doses of 0.1 to 3.0 mg/kg, clonal expansion of both CD4+ and CD8+ T cells in blood was seen between baseline and week 6. Low levels of normalized T-cell clonal expansion were also seen in some nonresponding patients.

This specimen was CD4+ or CD8+ T cells sorted from blood, taken in a trial of the OX40 agonist ivuxolimab. The rearranged chain carries TRBV4-1 and TRBJ2-2; the D gene is unclear. This receptor was obtained from an adult with an advanced solid tumor such as melanoma, head and neck, liver or kidney cancer. CDR3 sequence: CASSLNAAGELFF. The DNA reads as follows: TGCGCCAGCAGCCTGAATGCGGCCGGGGAGCTGTTTTTT.